One T cell receptor beta chain is described in this entry. The target of this receptor is not known. Per-base quality was not reported, and no clone a single base away is much larger than it. Libraries came from RT-PCR. Sequencer: Illumina HiSeq 2500. TCRdb reworked the public reads: Q25 trimming with fastp, MiXCR clone assembly, productive beta chains retained. Entries are consolidated by CDR3 protein sequence, retaining the most common genes and DNA. The sample has over 800,000 distinct CDR3 sequences on record, about 20% of them singletons. Together, the top ten hold 10% to 13% of the sample. The sample comes from a study of response to subunit inactivated influenza vaccine (dated by TCRdb to the late 2010s). Broadly, across the study: The study used deep quantitative T cell receptor repertoire profiling to track responses to a trivalent subunit inactivated influenza vaccine. Overall results and qualifications from the work: It was suggested by the authors that each seasonal influenza vaccination may recruit only a limited number of new T cells.

From the germline V gene, CDR1 is SGHTA and CDR2 is FQGNSA. From its cysteine to its phenylalanine, the CDR3 spans 15 amino acids. Of all the DNA, just the CDR3 is kept, 45 bases in frame from base 1. Trimming at the junction amounts to 5 bases on V and 0 bases on J, and the germline ends lie 13 bases apart. This material consisted of PBMCs from blood, taken 4 to 6 days after vaccination. This receptor was taken from a man aged 50-60 years who received an inactivated influenza vaccine. Donor details come from another sample of the same person, matched by shared clones. The sequence is built from TRBV7-2 and TRBJ1-2, with the identity of the D gene unclear. The CDR3 sequence is CASSRNSLANYGYTF. The nucleotide sequence is TGTGCCAGCAGCCGAAACAGCCTGGCTAACTATGGCTACACCTTC.